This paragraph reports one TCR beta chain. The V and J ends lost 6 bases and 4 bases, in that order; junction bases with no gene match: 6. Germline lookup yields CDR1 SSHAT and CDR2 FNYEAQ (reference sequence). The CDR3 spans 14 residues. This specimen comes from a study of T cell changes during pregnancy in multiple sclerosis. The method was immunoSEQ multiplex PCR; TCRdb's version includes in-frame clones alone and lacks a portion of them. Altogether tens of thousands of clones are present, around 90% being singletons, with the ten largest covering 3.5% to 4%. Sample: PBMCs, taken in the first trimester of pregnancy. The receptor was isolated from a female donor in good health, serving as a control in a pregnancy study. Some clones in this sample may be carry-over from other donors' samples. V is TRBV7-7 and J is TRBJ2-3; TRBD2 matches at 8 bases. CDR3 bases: TGTGCCAGCAGTATACGGGGGGGCTCAGATACGCAGTATTTT. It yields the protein CASSIRGGSDTQYF. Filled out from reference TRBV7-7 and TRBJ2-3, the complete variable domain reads GAGVSQSPRYKVTKRGQDVTLRCDPISSHATLYWYQQALGQGPEFLTYFNYEAQPDKSGLPSDRFSAERPEGSISTLTIQRTEQRDSAMYRCASSIRGGSDTQYFGPGTRLTVL.